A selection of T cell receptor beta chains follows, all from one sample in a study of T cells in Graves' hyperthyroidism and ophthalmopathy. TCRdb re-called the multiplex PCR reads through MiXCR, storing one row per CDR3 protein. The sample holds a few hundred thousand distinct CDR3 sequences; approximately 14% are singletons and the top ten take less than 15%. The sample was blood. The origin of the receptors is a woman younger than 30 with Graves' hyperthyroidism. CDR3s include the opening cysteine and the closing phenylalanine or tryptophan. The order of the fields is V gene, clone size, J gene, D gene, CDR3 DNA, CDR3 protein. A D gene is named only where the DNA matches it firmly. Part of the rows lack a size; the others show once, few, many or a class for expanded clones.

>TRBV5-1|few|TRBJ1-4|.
TGCGCCAGCAGCTTAATGTTGGGGGACGAAAAACTGTTTTTT
CASSLMLGDEKLFF
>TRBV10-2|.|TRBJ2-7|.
TGCGCCAGCAGTGACCCCGGGACTGTTTCCTACGAGCAGTACTTC
CASSDPGTVSYEQYF
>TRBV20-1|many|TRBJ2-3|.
TGCAGTGCCCGGGGTCTCCTTACGCAGTATTTT
CSARGLLTQYF
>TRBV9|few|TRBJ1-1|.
TGTGCCAGCAGCGTAGGAGAGTTCTCTCGGGGAGCTTTCTTT
CASSVGEFSRGAFF
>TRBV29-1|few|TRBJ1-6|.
TGCAGCGTTAGTTTTGGGGCAGGGGAATCACCCCTCCACTTT
CSVSFGAGESPLHF
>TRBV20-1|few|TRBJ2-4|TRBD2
TGCGGCAGCGGCGGGAGGGTCGAAAACATTCAGTACTTC
CGSGGRVENIQYF
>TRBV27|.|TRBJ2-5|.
TGTGCCAGCAGTCCCCGGGGTAGGGTTGGAGAGACCCAGTACTTC
CASSPRGRVGETQYF
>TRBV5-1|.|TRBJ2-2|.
TGCGCCAGCAGCTTGGGGGTCGGCGGGATGAACACCGGGGAGCTGTTTTTT
CASSLGVGGMNTGELFF
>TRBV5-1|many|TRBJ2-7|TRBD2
TGCGCCAGCAGCTTGGTTTCCGGGGGAACTAGCGGGAAATTGGCCTACGAGCAGTACTTC
CASSLVSGGTSGKLAYEQYF
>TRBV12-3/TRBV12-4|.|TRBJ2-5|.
TGTGCCAGCAGTTCGCTAGCTGAGACCCAGTACTTC
CASSSLAETQYF
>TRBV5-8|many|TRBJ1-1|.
TGTGCCAGCAGCTTAATGGGGGTCCCCACTGAAGCTTTCTTT
CASSLMGVPTEAFF
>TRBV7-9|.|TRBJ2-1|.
TGTGCCAGCAGCTACGGGACGGGTGAGCAGTTCTTC
CASSYGTGEQFF
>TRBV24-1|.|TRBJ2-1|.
TGTGCCACCAGTGATTCGAATAGGGCAGGGAGAGGCAATGAGCAGTTCTTC
CATSDSNRAGRGNEQFF
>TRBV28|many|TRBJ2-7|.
TGTGCCAGCACCCCCCGGGGCAACGAGCAGTACTTC
CASTPRGNEQYF
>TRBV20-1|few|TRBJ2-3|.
TGCAGTGCCAGACTAGGAAATACGCAGTATTTT
CSARLGNTQYF
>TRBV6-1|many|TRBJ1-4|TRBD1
TGTGCCAGCAGTACAACGCGGACAGGGAATAATGAAAAACTGTTTTTT
CASSTTRTGNNEKLFF
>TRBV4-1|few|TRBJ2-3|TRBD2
TGCGCCAGCAGCCAAGAAAGGGGCGGGGGACCGAGGGATACGCAGTATTTT
CASSQERGGGPRDTQYF